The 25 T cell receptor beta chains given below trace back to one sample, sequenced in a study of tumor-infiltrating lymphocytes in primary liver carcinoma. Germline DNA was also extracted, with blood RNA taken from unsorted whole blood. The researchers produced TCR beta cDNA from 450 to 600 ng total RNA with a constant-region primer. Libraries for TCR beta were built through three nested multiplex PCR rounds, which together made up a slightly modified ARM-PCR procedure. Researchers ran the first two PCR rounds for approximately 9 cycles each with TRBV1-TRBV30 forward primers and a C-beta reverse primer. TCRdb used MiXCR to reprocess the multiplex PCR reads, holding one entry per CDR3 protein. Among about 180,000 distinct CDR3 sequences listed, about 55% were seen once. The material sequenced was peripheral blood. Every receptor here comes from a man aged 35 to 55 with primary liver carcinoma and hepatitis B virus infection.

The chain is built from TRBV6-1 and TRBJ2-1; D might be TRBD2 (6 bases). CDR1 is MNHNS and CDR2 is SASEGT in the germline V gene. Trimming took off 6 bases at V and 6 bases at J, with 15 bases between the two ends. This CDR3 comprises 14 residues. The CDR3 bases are TGTGCCAGCAGAGAACCGGGACTCCGCAATGAGCAGTTCTTC. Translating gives CASREPGLRNEQFF.

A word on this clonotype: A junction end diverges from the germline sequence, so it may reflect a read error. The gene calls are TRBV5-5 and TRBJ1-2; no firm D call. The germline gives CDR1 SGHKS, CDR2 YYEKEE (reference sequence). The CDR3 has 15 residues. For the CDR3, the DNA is TGTTCCAGCAGCTCAGACACTTTTTCTAACTATGGCTACACCTTC. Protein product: CSSSSDTFSNYGYTF.

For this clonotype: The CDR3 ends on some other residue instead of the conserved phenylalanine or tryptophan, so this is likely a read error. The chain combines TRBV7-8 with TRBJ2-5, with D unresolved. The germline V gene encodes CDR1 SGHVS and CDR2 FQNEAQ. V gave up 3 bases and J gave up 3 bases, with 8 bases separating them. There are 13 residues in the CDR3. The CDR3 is CASSLTFEETQYL. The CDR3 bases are TGTGCCAGCAGCTTGACTTTCGAAGAGACCCAGTACCTC.

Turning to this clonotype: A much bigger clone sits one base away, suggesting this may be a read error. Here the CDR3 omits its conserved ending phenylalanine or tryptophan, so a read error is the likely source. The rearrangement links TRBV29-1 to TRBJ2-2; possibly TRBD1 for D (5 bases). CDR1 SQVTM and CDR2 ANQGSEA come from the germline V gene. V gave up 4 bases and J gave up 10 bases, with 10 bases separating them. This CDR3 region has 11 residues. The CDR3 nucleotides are TGCAGCGTTGGGACATTTGAGGAGCTGTTTTCT. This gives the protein CSVGTFEELFS.

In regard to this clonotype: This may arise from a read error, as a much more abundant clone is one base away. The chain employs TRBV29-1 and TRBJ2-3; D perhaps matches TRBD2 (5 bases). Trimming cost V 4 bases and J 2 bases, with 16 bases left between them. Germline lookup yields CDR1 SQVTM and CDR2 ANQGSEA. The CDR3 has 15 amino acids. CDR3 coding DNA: TGCAGCGTTGTTCACCTAGAGGGTCTCACAGATACGCAGTATTTT. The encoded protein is CSVVHLEGLTDTQYF.

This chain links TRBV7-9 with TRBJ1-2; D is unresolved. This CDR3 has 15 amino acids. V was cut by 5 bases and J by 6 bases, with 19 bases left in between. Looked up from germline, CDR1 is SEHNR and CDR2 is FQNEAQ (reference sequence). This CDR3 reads CASSPDLGISDGYTF. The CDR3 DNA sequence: TGTGCCAGCAGCCCCGACTTGGGGATTTCGGATGGCTACACCTTC.

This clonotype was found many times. The CDR3 here is CSVVDQLNEQFF. The CDR3 nucleotides read TGCAGCGTTGTGGACCAACTGAATGAGCAGTTCTTC. The chain couples TRBV29-1 to TRBJ2-1; no clear D gene. CDR1 SQVTM and CDR2 ANQGSEA come from the germline V gene. The ends were cut back, 4 bases at V and 7 bases at J, with 11 bases in the middle. This CDR3 comprises 12 residues.

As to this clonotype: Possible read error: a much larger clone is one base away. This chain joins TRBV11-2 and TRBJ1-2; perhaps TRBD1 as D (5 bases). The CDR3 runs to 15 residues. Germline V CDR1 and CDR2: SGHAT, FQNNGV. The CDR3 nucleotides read TGTGTCAGCAGCCACCTCCGGACACCCAACTATGGCTACACCTTC. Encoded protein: CVSSHLRTPNYGYTF.

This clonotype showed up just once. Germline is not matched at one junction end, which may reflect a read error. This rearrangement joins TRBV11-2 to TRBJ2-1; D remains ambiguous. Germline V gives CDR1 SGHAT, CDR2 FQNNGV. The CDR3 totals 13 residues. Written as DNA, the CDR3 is TGTGCCAATCGTGCCGGGCCTTACAATGGGCAGTTCTTC. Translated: CANRAGPYNGQFF.

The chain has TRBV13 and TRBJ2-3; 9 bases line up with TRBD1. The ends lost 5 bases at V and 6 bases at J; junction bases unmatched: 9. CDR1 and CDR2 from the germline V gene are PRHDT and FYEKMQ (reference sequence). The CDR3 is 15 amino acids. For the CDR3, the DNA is TGTGCCAGCAGCCCACAGGGGGCGCGATGGGATACGCAGTATTTT. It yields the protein CASSPQGARWDTQYF.

The CDR3 protein is CASAISRDTQYF. In nucleotides, the CDR3 is TGTGCCAGTGCGATTAGCAGAGACACGCAGTATTTT. The chain joins TRBV4-2 to TRBJ2-3; D is ambiguous. Germline assignment: CDR1 LGHNA and CDR2 YNFKEQ. V lost 9 bases and J lost 9, with 16 bases in between. This CDR3 contains 12 residues.

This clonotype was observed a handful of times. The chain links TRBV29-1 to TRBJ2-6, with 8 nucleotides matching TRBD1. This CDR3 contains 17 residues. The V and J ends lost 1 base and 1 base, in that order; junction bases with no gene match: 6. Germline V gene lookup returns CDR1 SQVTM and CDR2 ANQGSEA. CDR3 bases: TGCAGCGTTGAAGTCGGACAGGGTTATTCTGGGGCCAACGTCCTGACTTTC. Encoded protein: CSVEVGQGYSGANVLTF.

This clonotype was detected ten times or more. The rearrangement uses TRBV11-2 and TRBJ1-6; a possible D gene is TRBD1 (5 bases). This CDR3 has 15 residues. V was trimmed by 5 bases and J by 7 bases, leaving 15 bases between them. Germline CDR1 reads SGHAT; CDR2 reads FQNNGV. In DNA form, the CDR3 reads TGTGCCAGCAGCCAAGACCGGGGGGTGAATTCACCCCTCCACTTT. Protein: CASSQDRGVNSPLHF.

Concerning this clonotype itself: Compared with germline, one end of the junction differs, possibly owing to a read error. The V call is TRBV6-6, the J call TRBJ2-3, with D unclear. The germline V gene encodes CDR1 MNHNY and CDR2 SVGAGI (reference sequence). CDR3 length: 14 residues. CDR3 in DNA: TGTGCCATCAGTCCCGAGCCCAGCACAGATACGCAGTATTTT. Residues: CAISPEPSTDTQYF.

The DNA for the CDR3 is TGTGCCACCAGTGATTTGGTTAACAATGAGCAGTTCTTC. This encodes CATSDLVNNEQFF. The chain uses TRBV24-1 and TRBJ2-1; D ambiguous. This CDR3 comprises 13 residues. Germline V lookup: CDR1 KGHDR, CDR2 SFDVKD. Trimming took off 0 bases at V and 5 bases at J, with 4 bases between the two ends.

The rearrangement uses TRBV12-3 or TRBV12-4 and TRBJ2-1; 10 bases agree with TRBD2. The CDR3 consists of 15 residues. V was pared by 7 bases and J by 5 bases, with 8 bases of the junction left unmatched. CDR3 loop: CASTNLAGANNEQFF. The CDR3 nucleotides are TGTGCCAGCACCAATCTAGCGGGAGCAAACAATGAGCAGTTCTTC.

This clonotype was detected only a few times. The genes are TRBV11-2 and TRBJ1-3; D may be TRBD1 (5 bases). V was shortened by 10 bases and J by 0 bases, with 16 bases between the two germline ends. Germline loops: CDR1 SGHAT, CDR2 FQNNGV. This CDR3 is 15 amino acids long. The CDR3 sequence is CANSFGDASGNTIYF. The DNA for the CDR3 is TGTGCCAACAGTTTTGGGGACGCCTCTGGAAACACCATATATTTT.

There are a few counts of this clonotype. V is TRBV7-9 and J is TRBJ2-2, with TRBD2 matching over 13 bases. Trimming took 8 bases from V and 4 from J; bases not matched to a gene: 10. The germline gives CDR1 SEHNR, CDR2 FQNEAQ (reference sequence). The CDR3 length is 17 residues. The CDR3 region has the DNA TGTGCCAGCCTCGGACTAGCGGGAGTAATTGGCACCGGGGAGCTGTTTTTT. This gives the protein CASLGLAGVIGTGELFF.

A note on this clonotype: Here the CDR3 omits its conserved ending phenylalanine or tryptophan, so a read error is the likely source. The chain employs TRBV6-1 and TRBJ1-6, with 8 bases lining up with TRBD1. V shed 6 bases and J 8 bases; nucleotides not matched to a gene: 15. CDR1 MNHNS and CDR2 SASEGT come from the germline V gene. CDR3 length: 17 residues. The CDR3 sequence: CASSMKRPDRGYSPLHS. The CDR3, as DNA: TGTGCCAGCAGCATGAAACGCCCCGACAGGGGATATTCACCCCTCCACTCT.

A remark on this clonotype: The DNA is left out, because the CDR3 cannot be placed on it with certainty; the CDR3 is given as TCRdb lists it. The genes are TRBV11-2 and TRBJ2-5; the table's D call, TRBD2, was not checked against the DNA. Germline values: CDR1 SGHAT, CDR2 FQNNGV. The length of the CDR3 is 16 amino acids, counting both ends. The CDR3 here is CASNLVGLGTAETRYF.

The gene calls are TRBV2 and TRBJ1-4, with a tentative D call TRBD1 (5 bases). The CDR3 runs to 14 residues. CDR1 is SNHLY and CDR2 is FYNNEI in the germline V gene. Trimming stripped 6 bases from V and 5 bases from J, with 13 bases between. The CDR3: CASSLDRGNEKLFF. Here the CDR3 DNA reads TGTGCCAGCAGCCTTGACAGAGGGAATGAAAAACTGTTTTTT.

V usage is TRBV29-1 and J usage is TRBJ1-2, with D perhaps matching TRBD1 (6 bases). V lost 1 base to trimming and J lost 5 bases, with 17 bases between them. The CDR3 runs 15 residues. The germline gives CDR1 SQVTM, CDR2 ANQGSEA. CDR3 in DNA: TGCAGCGTTGAAGTAGTGGGGGCGAGGACGTATGGCTACACCTTC. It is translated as CSVEVVGARTYGYTF.

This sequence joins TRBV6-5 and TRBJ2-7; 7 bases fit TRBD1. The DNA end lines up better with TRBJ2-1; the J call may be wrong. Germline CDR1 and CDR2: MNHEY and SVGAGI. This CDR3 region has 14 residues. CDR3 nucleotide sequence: TGTGCCAGCAGTTACAACAGGGGAGTCCACGAGCAGTTCTTC. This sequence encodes CASSYNRGVHEQFF.

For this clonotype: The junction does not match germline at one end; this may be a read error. The CDR3 sequence: CASNFGQGESPFHF. Written as DNA, the CDR3 is TGTGCCAGCAATTTCGGACAGGGGGAATCACCCTTCCACTTT. This chain joins TRBV12-3 or TRBV12-4 and TRBJ1-6, with 10 nucleotides matching TRBD1. The CDR3 spans 14 residues.

CDR3 in DNA: TGTGCCTGGAGTGTGAATCTGGGCAGGGGCTTCTTC. Its protein is CAWSVNLGRGFF. The chain couples TRBV30 to TRBJ2-1, with D possibly TRBD1 on 6 matching bases. Germline lookup yields CDR1 GTSNPN and CDR2 SVGIG (reference sequence). The CDR3 covers 12 residues. With 0 bases removed from V and 16 bases from J, the gap between germline ends came to 16 bases.